This is a list of T cell receptor beta chains from one sample in a study of OX40 agonist ivuxolimab in advanced cancers. The table came from immunoSEQ multiplex PCR; TCRdb's copy has only in-frame clones and leaves some out. The data hold fewer than 90,000 clones, with about 88% observed a single time. The material was CD4+ or CD8+ T cells sorted from blood, obtained in a trial of the OX40 agonist ivuxolimab. These receptors all stem from an adult with an advanced solid tumor such as melanoma, head and neck, liver or kidney cancer. Each CDR3 is given without its conserved first and last residue. A clone size is listed for some rows: how often the clone was seen (once, few, many), or a class if it is expanded.

CDR3 protein	clone size	J gene	V gene
ASSLRERVDTGELF	.	TRBJ2-2	TRBV5-5
ASSKGQRRGLAGGASGANVLT	.	TRBJ2-6	TRBV21-1
ASSQDRSRGGNEQF	once	TRBJ2-1	TRBV14
ASSSTTGLISYEQY	.	TRBJ2-7	TRBV5-8
ASSETRDRTNYGYT	.	TRBJ1-2	TRBV2
ATGTGSDYGYT	.	TRBJ1-2	TRBV10-3
ASSLSAGVASTDTQY	.	TRBJ2-3	TRBV5-1
ASSQSYRPDSAMNTEAF	.	TRBJ1-1	TRBV4-1
ATLAPGSGNTIY	.	TRBJ1-3	TRBV6-5
ASSGWTAGSNEKLF	.	TRBJ1-4	TRBV5-6
ASSLRSGQTEAF	.	TRBJ1-1	TRBV27
ASSLDGGYGEAF	.	TRBJ1-1	TRBV5-4
ASQGQNTDTQY	.	TRBJ2-3	TRBV19
ASSQDWAGHGYT	.	TRBJ1-2	TRBV4-2
ASCRSDVGNQPQH	.	TRBJ1-5	TRBV5-6
ASTPGQGQSPLH	.	TRBJ1-6	TRBV27
ASSVMGGLNTGELF	.	TRBJ2-2	TRBV9
ASSLRDNGGGYT	few	TRBJ1-2	TRBV7-8
ASSPCLGGQVNIQPQH	.	TRBJ1-5	TRBV18
ASSSLAGGSYNEQF	.	TRBJ2-1	TRBV7-8
ASSGGGETQY	.	TRBJ2-5	TRBV27
ASSQGSQGTDTQY	few	TRBJ2-3	TRBV4-2
ASSTTGTSGYEQY	.	TRBJ2-7	TRBV28
ASSLASAGYT	once	TRBJ1-2	TRBV5-1
AISPTGGQETQY	.	TRBJ2-5	TRBV10-3
ASSTQGDEQF	once	TRBJ2-1	TRBV5-4
ASRITGANTGELF	.	TRBJ2-2	TRBV28
ASGPGQGEETQY	.	TRBJ2-5	TRBV19
ASSFLTAESNQPQH	.	TRBJ1-5	TRBV28
ASSRLGQRNQPQH	.	TRBJ1-5	TRBV18
ASSLASGGPMNTEAF	.	TRBJ1-1	TRBV5-1
ASTVTGTRAYEQY	once	TRBJ2-7	TRBV28
ASSVATGGRNEQF	.	TRBJ2-1	TRBV9
ASSSSRGETQY	.	TRBJ2-5	TRBV7-3
ASSLHSSYEQY	.	TRBJ2-7	TRBV27
ASSLELAERNEQF	.	TRBJ2-1	TRBV5-4
ASSDRDTQY	.	TRBJ2-3	TRBV6-1
ASSAPGQGIFEQY	few	TRBJ2-7	TRBV18
ASTPTWRDNQETQY	once	TRBJ2-5	TRBV13
ASRGTGLSHGYT	.	TRBJ1-2	TRBV19
ASSRVGTEAF	.	TRBJ1-1	TRBV6-1
AVRQGLGDYGYT	.	TRBJ1-2	TRBV7-9
ASRGGLQPQH	.	TRBJ1-5	TRBV28
ASSGGETQY	.	TRBJ2-5	TRBV6-6
ASSFGLANTDTQY	.	TRBJ2-3	TRBV7-3
ASSAEPGYNNEQF	.	TRBJ2-1	TRBV11-2